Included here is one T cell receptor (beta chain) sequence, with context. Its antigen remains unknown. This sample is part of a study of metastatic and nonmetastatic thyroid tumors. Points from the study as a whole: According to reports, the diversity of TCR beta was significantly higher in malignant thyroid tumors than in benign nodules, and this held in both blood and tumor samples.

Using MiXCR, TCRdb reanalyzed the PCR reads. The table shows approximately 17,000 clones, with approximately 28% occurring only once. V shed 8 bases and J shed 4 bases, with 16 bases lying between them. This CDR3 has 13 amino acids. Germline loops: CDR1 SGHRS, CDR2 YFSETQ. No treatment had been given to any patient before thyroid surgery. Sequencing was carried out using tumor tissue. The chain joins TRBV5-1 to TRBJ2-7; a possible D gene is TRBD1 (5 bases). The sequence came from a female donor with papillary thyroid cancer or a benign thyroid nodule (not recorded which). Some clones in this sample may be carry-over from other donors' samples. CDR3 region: CASATDNSYEQYF. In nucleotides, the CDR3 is TGCGCCAGTGCGACAGACAATTCTTACGAGCAGTACTTC.